Detailed here is one TCR beta chain. The sample originates from a study of T-cell memory formation after mild COVID-19. MiXCR, applied by TCRdb to the 5' RACE reads, yields one record per CDR3 protein. The sample has tens of thousands of distinct CDR3 sequences; under 7.5% are singletons. There are 12 residues in the CDR3. V gave up 3 bases and J gave up 15 bases; unmatched junction bases: 6. This TCR came from a man aged 18 to 29 who had mild COVID-19 (a few samples of this study predate the infection). Cell type and time point are not known. This chain uses TRBV12-3 or TRBV12-4 with TRBJ2-1, with 9 bases that match TRBD1. Sample: PBMCs or a T cell subset sorted from them (not recorded which). CDR3 nucleotides: TGTGCCAGCAGTTTCGGACAGGGGCTTCTGTTCTTC. Its protein product is CASSFGQGLLFF.